The T cell receptor (beta chain) under discussion was sequenced for a study of shared clonotypes between healthy human individuals. Study context: Three CD4 naive, three CD4 memory, two CD8 naive and one CD8 memory plate were used per donor. Findings of the study overall: Sampling covered nothing but blood. Tissue TCR repertoires likely differ from those found in blood.

Germline-derived CDR1 and CDR2 are SGHRS and YFSETQ. The CDR3 covers 13 residues. V was cut by 3 bases and J by 8 bases, with 14 bases left in between. All donors were healthy HIV-negative adults lacking recent acute infections or vaccinations. Comment on this clone: Its antigen is currently unknown.

Some clones are missing from TCRdb's copy, which holds only in-frame ones; the method was immunoSEQ multiplex PCR. The table has around 700,000 clones, less than 80% seen once. Sequencing was done on a sample of memory CD4+ T cells sorted from blood. Subset described: CD45RA-negative fraction. This chain uses TRBV5-1 with TRBJ1-2, with a possible D match to TRBD1 (5 bases). The receptor comes from a young woman in good health. The CDR3 is CASSSSGIDGYTF. CDR3 in DNA: TGCGCCAGCAGCTCCTCAGGGATCGACGGCTACACCTTC.